These 30 T cell receptor beta chains were sequenced from one sample in a study of blood T cell repertoires in COVID-19. The method was immunoSEQ multiplex PCR; TCRdb's version includes in-frame clones alone and lacks a portion of them. The table lists fewer than 60,000 clones, around 86% of them singletons, with about 26% in the top ten. The sequencing input was peripheral blood. The receptor set was obtained from a woman older than 75 with acute or convalescent COVID-19.

The rearrangement joins TRBV9 to TRBJ1-1; D is perhaps TRBD1 (5 bases). Germline V gene data show CDR1 as SGDLS and CDR2 as YYNGEE. Trimming left V 0 bases short and J 7 bases short, with 13 bases between. CDR3 length: 14 residues. This CDR3 is CASSVGDTQGEAFF. In DNA, the CDR3 is TGTGCCAGCAGCGTAGGAGACACTCAGGGTGAAGCTTTCTTT.

This chain uses TRBV5-8 with TRBJ2-1; 7 positions match TRBD2. Germline V gene sequence: CDR1 SGHTS, CDR2 YDEGEE. This CDR3 has 16 amino acids. Trimming at V came to 3 bases and at J to 6 bases, leaving 12 bases not matched to a gene. CDR3 DNA: TGTGCCAGCAGCTACGACGGTGTTAGCGGGCGCAATGAGCAGTTCTTC. It codes for CASSYDGVSGRNEQFF.

This chain uses TRBV11-3 with TRBJ2-7; TRBD1 might be the D (6 bases). CDR3 size: 15 residues. Germline V lookup: CDR1 SGHNT, CDR2 YENEEA. Trimming removed 5 bases at V and 4 bases at J, with 18 bases between. The CDR3, as DNA: TGTGCCAGCAGCAAACCCGGGACATGGGGTTACGAGCAGTACTTC. This encodes CASSKPGTWGYEQYF.

The J gene is TRBJ1-6, the V gene TRBV25-1; D unresolved. From germline, CDR1 is MGHDK and CDR2 SYGVNS. CDR3 size: 12 residues. Trimming cost V 4 bases and J 11 bases, with 9 bases left between them. The CDR3 sequence: CASSGEYPPLHF. The CDR3 region has the DNA TGTGCCAGCAGTGGGGAGTATCCACCCCTCCACTTT.

This chain links TRBV5-1 with TRBJ2-3; 9 bases fit TRBD1. Germline V gene data show CDR1 as SGHRS and CDR2 as YFSETQ. The CDR3 runs 15 residues. V lost 3 bases to trimming and J lost 6 bases; unmatched junction nucleotides: 8. CDR3 DNA sequence: TGCGCCAGCAGCTCGGGACAGGGAATACAGGATACGCAGTATTTT. Protein: CASSSGQGIQDTQYF. Full variable domain (outside the CDR3, taken from reference TRBV5-1 and TRBJ2-3): KAGVTQTPRYLIKTRGQQVTLSCSPISGHRSVSWYQQTPGQGLQFLFEYFSETQRNKGNFPGRFSGRQFSNSRSEMNVSTLELGDSALYLCASSSGQGIQDTQYFGPGTRLTVL.

The CDR3 sequence: CATSKTPDRRGTQETQYF. CDR3 nucleotides: TGCGCCACCTCCAAAACACCCGACAGGAGAGGGACCCAAGAGACCCAGTACTTC. The gene calls are TRBV5-1 and TRBJ2-5; D perhaps matches TRBD1 (6 bases). Trimming removed 9 bases at V and 1 base at J, with 28 bases between. The CDR3 has 18 amino acids. CDR1 is SGHRS, CDR2 YFSETQ, per germline.

V usage is TRBV3-1 (or the pseudogene TRBV3-2) and J usage is TRBJ2-4, with D maybe TRBD2 (5 bases). The V end lost 3 bases, the J end lost 6 bases, and 15 bases lay between the germline ends. CDR1 and CDR2 (germline): LGHDT, YNNKEL (reference sequence). CDR3 size: 15 residues. CDR3 sequence (DNA): TGTGCCAGCAGCCAGGAAGGAGGCGGTGGAAACATTCAGTACTTC. Translated: CASSQEGGGGNIQYF.

The CDR3 region has the DNA TGTGCCAGCACCCTTTGGGGCAGGGGTACTGAAGCTTTCTTT. It encodes CASTLWGRGTEAFF. The chain uses TRBV5-6 and TRBJ1-1; D may be TRBD1 (6 bases). This CDR3 is 14 amino acids long. Per the germline V gene, CDR1 is SGHDT and CDR2 is YYEEEE. Trimming shortened V by 6 bases and J by 5 bases, and 17 bases separated the two germline ends. The full variable domain, completed using reference TRBV5-6 and TRBJ1-1, is DAGVTQSPTHLIKTRGQQVTLRCSPKSGHDTVSWYQQALGQGPQFIFQYYEEEERQRGNFPDRFSGHQFPNYSSELNVNALLLGDSALYLCASTLWGRGTEAFFGQGTRLTVV.

The chain employs TRBV6-5 and TRBJ2-3, with 7 bases identical to TRBD1. This CDR3 has 15 residues. Germline V CDR1 and CDR2: MNHEY, SVGAGI. V lost 6 bases, J lost 1 base, and 7 bases stayed unmatched. CDR3 in amino acids: CASRAQGTGTDTQYF. Written as DNA, the CDR3 is TGTGCCAGCAGAGCACAGGGGACGGGCACAGATACGCAGTATTTT.

The chain is built from TRBV3-1 (or the pseudogene TRBV3-2) and TRBJ2-1, with TRBD2 as a possible D gene (6 bases). The V end lost 1 base, the J end lost 10 bases, and 8 bases lay between the germline ends. The V gene's germline CDR1 is LGHDT and CDR2 YNNKEL (reference sequence). CDR3 size: 12 residues. The CDR3 loop reads CASSQGSGEQFF. Here the CDR3 DNA reads TGTGCCAGCAGCCAAGGCAGCGGGGAGCAGTTCTTC.

The chain is built from TRBV19 and TRBJ2-1; 11 positions match TRBD2. Trimming cost V 4 bases and J 9 bases; bases outside gene matches: 5. CDR1 is LNHDA and CDR2 is SQIVND in the germline V gene (reference sequence). This CDR3 contains 14 residues. In DNA form, the CDR3 reads TGTGCCAGTAGTAGGACTAGCGGGTTTGGTGAGCAGTTCTTC. Translated, it gives CASSRTSGFGEQFF.

The V and J genes are TRBV6-1 and TRBJ2-2; D remains ambiguous. This CDR3 has 13 residues. The germline gives CDR1 MNHNS, CDR2 SASEGT. Trimming pared 1 base from V and 6 bases from J, leaving 6 bases between. In DNA form, the CDR3 reads TGTGCCAGCAGTGAAGTGAGTCCCGGGGAGCTGTTTTTT. This gives the protein CASSEVSPGELFF.

The J gene is TRBJ2-5, the V gene TRBV7-2, with TRBD2 as a possible D gene (6 bases). CDR3 length equals 17 residues. Between the trimmed V and J ends, which lost 5 bases and 4 bases, there was a span of 23 bases. Germline V gives CDR1 SGHTA, CDR2 FQGNSA. CDR3 region: CASSPWGTGGPVETQYF. Here the CDR3 DNA reads TGTGCCAGCAGCCCATGGGGAACAGGAGGGCCTGTAGAGACCCAGTACTTC.

A single count supports this clone. The rearrangement links TRBV5-1 to TRBJ2-5; TRBD2 matches at 11 bases. The germline V gene has CDR1 SGHRS and CDR2 YFSETQ. Losses at the gene ends were 0 bases for V and 4 bases for J; bases not matched to a gene: 8. CDR3 length: 17 amino acids. CDR3 nucleotides: TGCGCCAGCAGCTTGGCTATAGCGGGAGGGCCCTCAGAGACCCAGTACTTC. This encodes CASSLAIAGGPSETQYF.

The rearrangement uses TRBV19 and TRBJ1-3, with TRBD1 matching 12 bases. The germline V gene encodes CDR1 LNHDA and CDR2 SQIVND (reference sequence). The CDR3 extends over 20 amino acids. J gave up 2 bases and V 7 bases, and 18 bases lay outside the gene matches. This CDR3 reads CASIPGLGQGARRAGNTIYF. CDR3 DNA sequence: TGTGCCAGTATTCCCGGGCTGGGACAGGGGGCAAGAAGGGCTGGAAACACCATATATTTT.

This clone was picked up a small number of times. This rearrangement joins TRBV28 to TRBJ1-1; D perhaps matches TRBD1 (5 bases). Germline lookup yields CDR1 MDHEN and CDR2 SYDVKM. CDR3 length equals 14 residues. The V end was cut by 6 bases, the J end by 0 bases, with 11 bases between. The CDR3 sequence: CASRPGILNTEAFF. The CDR3 DNA is TGTGCCAGCAGACCAGGGATTCTGAACACTGAAGCTTTCTTT.

The rearrangement links TRBV10-3 to TRBJ2-2; possible D gene TRBD1, 5 bases. Germline-derived CDR1 and CDR2 are ENHRY and SYGVKD. Trimming took 2 bases from V and 6 from J, leaving 7 bases between them. The CDR3 consists of 13 residues. The CDR3 spells CAISERGPGELFF. CDR3 DNA sequence: TGTGCCATCAGTGAGAGGGGCCCCGGGGAGCTGTTTTTT.

The rearrangement joins TRBV5-6 to TRBJ2-2; 7 positions agree with TRBD1. After removal of 4 bases from V and 5 bases from J, the junction contained 11 bases not matched to a gene. The germline V gene encodes CDR1 SGHDT and CDR2 YYEEEE. CDR3 length: 16 residues. CDR3 coding DNA: TGTGCCAGCAGCGGGGCCGGGACAGATATTACCGGGGAGCTGTTTTTT. It specifies CASSGAGTDITGELFF.

This chain connects TRBV12-3 or TRBV12-4 to TRBJ1-1; a weak D match, TRBD1 (6 bases). V lost 7 bases and J lost 8, with 11 bases in between. The CDR3 contains 11 residues. CDR3 sequence: CASTRTEEAFF. The CDR3 bases are TGTGCCAGCACCAGGACAGAAGAAGCTTTCTTT.

This chain uses TRBV29-1 with TRBJ2-3, with 9 bases matching TRBD2. CDR3 length: 15 amino acids. After removal of 7 bases from V and 1 base from J, the junction contained 9 bases not matched to a gene. The germline V gene encodes CDR1 SQVTM and CDR2 ANQGSEA. CDR3 protein: CSAGAAGGGTDTQYF. As DNA, the CDR3 is TGCAGCGCCGGGGCAGCGGGGGGCGGCACAGATACGCAGTATTTT.

The chain recombines TRBV12-3 or TRBV12-4 with TRBJ1-1; 7 nucleotides line up with TRBD1. CDR3 length equals 13 residues. Trimming removed 5 bases from V and 10 bases from J; junction bases left unmatched: 10. The CDR3 DNA sequence: TGTGCCAGCAGTCCCCGACGACAGGGTCGAGCTTTCTTT. It is translated as CASSPRRQGRAFF.

The chain combines TRBV15 with TRBJ2-3; D unclear. Trimming removed 0 bases from V and 6 bases from J, with 10 bases in between. The CDR3 has 14 residues. Per germline, CDR1 LNHNV and CDR2 YYDKDF (reference sequence). CDR3 protein: CATSRDSPRDTQYF. The CDR3 coding sequence is TGTGCCACCAGCAGAGATAGCCCTCGGGATACGCAGTATTTT.

The J gene is TRBJ1-4, the V gene TRBV5-1; 8 nucleotides align to TRBD1. V shed 3 bases and J 8 bases; nucleotides not matched to a gene: 6. Germline values: CDR1 SGHRS, CDR2 YFSETQ. The CDR3 consists of 14 residues. CDR3 protein: CASSSQQGEEKLFF. CDR3 coding DNA: TGCGCCAGCAGCTCACAACAGGGGGAGGAAAAACTGTTTTTT.

The chain employs TRBV5-4 and TRBJ2-5; 14 bases line up with TRBD2. CDR1 is SGHNT, CDR2 YYREEE, per germline (reference sequence). V lost 0 bases to trimming and J lost 4 bases; unmatched junction nucleotides: 5. The CDR3 consists of 17 residues. CDR3 residues: CASSLDGTSGGLETQYF. The CDR3 nucleotides read TGTGCCAGCAGCTTGGACGGGACTAGCGGGGGCTTAGAGACCCAGTACTTC.

The V and J genes are TRBV28 and TRBJ1-3, with TRBD1 identical over 7 bases. The germline V gene encodes CDR1 MDHEN and CDR2 SYDVKM. The CDR3 loop spans 17 amino acids. The J segment lost 1 base and the V segment lost 5 bases, leaving 11 bases of the junction unmatched. The CDR3 region has the DNA TGTGCCAGCAGTCCCGGCGGGACAGTACTTTCTGGAAACACCATATATTTT. This translates into CASSPGGTVLSGNTIYF.

This clone turned up a few times. CDR3 sequence: CASSLRPGTGIYEQYF. The DNA for the CDR3 is TGTGCCAGCAGCCTCCGCCCCGGGACAGGCATTTACGAGCAGTACTTC. The chain has TRBV7-3 and TRBJ2-7; the match to TRBD1 covers 8 bases. CDR3 length: 16 amino acids. J lost 4 bases, V lost 5 bases, and 13 bases had no gene match. Germline V CDR1 and CDR2: SGHTA, FQGTGA.

The J gene is TRBJ2-1, the V gene TRBV3-1 (or the pseudogene TRBV3-2); perhaps TRBD2 as D (6 bases). V lost 2 bases, J lost 5 bases, and 13 bases lay in between. The CDR3 runs 15 residues. Germline V gene data show CDR1 as LGHDT and CDR2 as YNNKEL (reference sequence). Here the CDR3 reads CASSQTGGTHNEQFF. The CDR3, as DNA: TGTGCCAGCAGCCAAACAGGCGGGACTCACAATGAGCAGTTCTTC.

The chain links TRBV19 to TRBJ2-1, with TRBD1 as a possible D gene (6 bases). Trimming cost V 5 bases and J 9 bases, with 14 bases left between them. The germline gives CDR1 LNHDA, CDR2 SQIVND (reference sequence). The CDR3 extends over 13 amino acids. As DNA, the CDR3 is TGTGCCAGTAGTGGTACAGGGCGACCTGAGCAGTTCTTC. It is translated as CASSGTGRPEQFF.

This chain joins TRBV28 and TRBJ2-7; a weak D match, TRBD2 (5 bases). Germline V lookup: CDR1 MDHEN, CDR2 SYDVKM. CDR3 length: 12 amino acids. The V end was cut by 5 bases, the J end by 0 bases, with 5 bases between. CDR3 coding DNA: TGTGCCAGCAGTCGGGGCTCCTACGAGCAGTACTTC. The encoded protein is CASSRGSYEQYF.

This chain connects TRBV7-3 to TRBJ2-1, with D perhaps TRBD1 (7 bases). Between the trimmed V and J ends, which lost 1 base and 8 bases, there was a span of 15 bases. This CDR3 region has 15 residues. Per germline, CDR1 SGHTA and CDR2 FQGTGA. CDR3 nucleotide sequence: TGTGCCAGCAGCTTAAGAGGGGGACAGCGGGATGAGCAGTTCTTC. Its translation is CASSLRGGQRDEQFF.